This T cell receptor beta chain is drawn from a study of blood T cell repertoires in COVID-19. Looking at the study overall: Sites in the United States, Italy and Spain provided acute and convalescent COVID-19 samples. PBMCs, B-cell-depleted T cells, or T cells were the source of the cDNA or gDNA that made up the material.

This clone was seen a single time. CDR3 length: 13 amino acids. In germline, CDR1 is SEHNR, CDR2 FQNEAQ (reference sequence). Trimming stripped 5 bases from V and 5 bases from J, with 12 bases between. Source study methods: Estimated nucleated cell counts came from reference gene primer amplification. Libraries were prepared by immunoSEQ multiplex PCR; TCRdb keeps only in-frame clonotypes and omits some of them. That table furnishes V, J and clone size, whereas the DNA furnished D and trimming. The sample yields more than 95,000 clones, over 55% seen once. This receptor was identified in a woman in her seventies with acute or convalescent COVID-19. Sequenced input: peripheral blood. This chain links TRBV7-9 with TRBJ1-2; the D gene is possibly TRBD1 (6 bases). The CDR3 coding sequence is TGTGCCAGCAGCGATAGGACAGTGTATGGCTACACCTTC. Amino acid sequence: CASSDRTVYGYTF.